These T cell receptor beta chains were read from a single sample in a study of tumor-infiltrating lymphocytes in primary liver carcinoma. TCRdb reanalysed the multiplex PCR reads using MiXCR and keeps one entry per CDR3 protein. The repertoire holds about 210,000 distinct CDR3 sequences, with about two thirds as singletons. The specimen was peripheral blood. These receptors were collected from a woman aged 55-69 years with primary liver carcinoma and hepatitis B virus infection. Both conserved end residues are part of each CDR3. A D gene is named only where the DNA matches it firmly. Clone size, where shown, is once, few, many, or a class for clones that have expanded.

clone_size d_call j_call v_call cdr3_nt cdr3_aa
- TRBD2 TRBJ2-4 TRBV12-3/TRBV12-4 TGTGCCAGCAATTTGGGGGGGACGGCCAAAAACATTCAGTACTTC CASNLGGTAKNIQYF
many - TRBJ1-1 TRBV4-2 TGTGCCAGCAGCCAAGCCTTCGGGACACCGGGGGCGGGTGAAGCTTTCTTT CASSQAFGTPGAGEAFF
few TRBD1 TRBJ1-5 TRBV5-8 TGTGCCAGCAGCTTGGCCCCTACCGACAGGGGGCGCCATAGCAATCAGCCCCAGCATTTT CASSLAPTDRGRHSNQPQHF
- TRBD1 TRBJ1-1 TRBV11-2 TGTGCCAGCAGCACGGACAGGTGGACTGAGGCTTTCTTT CASSTDRWTEAFF
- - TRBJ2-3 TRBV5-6 TGTGCCAGCAGCCCGAGGGCGAATACAGATACGCAGTATTTT CASSPRANTDTQYF
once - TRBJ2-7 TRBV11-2 TGTGCCAGCAGCTCGTGGCGGGCGTCCACCGAGCAATACTTC CASSSWRASTEQYF
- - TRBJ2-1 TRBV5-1 TGCGCCAGCAGCTTATCTCCTGTGGGAGACTTGCAGCAATTCTTC CASSLSPVGDLQQFF
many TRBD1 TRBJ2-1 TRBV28 TGTGCCAGCCGGGACAGGTTCTACAATGAGCAGTTCTTC CASRDRFYNEQFF
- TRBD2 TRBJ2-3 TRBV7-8 TGTGCCAGCAGCTTAGAGCGGGGGCCCACAGATACGCAGTATTTT CASSLERGPTDTQYF
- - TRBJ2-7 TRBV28 TGTGCCAGCAGTTTATTGGGGGACAACTACGAGCAGTACTTC CASSLLGDNYEQYF
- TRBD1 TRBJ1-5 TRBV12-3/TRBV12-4 TGTGCCAGCAGTTTAAAATTAGGGTCAGGGGGTAGCAATCAGTCCCAGCATTTT CASSLKLGSGGSNQSQHF
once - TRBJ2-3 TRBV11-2 TGTGCCAGCAGCTTAGAAGGTAGCAGGGTAGATACGCAATATTTT CASSLEGSRVDTQYF